This T cell receptor (beta chain) was recovered during a study of technical replicates of blood from several donors. The table came from immunoSEQ multiplex PCR; TCRdb's copy has only in-frame clones and leaves some out. The sample includes more than 75,000 clones, approximately 90% of them seen just once. Germline V lookup: CDR1 SGHTS, CDR2 YDEGEE. The J segment lost 6 bases and the V segment lost 5 bases, leaving 16 bases of the junction unmatched. The CDR3 contains 16 residues. The rearrangement uses TRBV5-8 and TRBJ1-1, with 7 bases that match TRBD1. The origin of this receptor is a human donor in good health. The sample consisted of T cells isolated from PBMCs. In DNA, the CDR3 is TGTGCCAGCAGTTTTCAACAGGGGATTACGGTCGCTGAAGCTTTCTTT. Protein: CASSFQQGITVAEAFF.